The 16 T cell receptor beta chains below all came from one sample that was sequenced in a study of cytomegalovirus exposure and HLA in healthy donors. Use of 60 Vbeta and 13 Jbeta primers characterized the PCR. TCRdb's table, derived via immunoSEQ multiplex PCR, lists solely in-frame clones and lacks some. In the table there are some 94,000 clones, around 77% of which are singletons. The sample taken for sequencing was PBMCs. All receptors derive from a man aged 40-49 years in good health and CMV-seronegative.

The rearrangement uses TRBV19 and TRBJ2-7, with D possibly TRBD1 on 6 matching bases. V was cut by 6 bases and J by 2 bases, with 14 bases left in between. The germline CDR1 and CDR2 sequences are LNHDA and SQIVND (reference sequence). CDR3 length: 14 residues. The CDR3 DNA reads as TGTGCCAGTAGCGACAGGTCTGGGACCTACGAGCAGTACTTC. This translates into CASSDRSGTYEQYF. Supplemented by reference TRBV19 and TRBJ2-7, the full variable domain reads DGGITQSPKYLFRKEGQNVTLSCEQNLNHDAMYWYRQDPGQGLRLIYYSQIVNDFQKGDIAEGYSVSREKKESFPLTVTSAQKNPTAFYLCASSDRSGTYEQYFGPGTRLTVT.

The chain combines TRBV6-5 with TRBJ2-3, with TRBD2 identical over 10 bases. Germline CDR1 is MNHEY and CDR2 is SVGAGI. V gave up 2 bases and J gave up 6 bases; unmatched junction bases: 8. This CDR3 contains 16 residues. CDR3 DNA sequence: TGTGCCAGCAGTTACGGGGTCCTAGCGGGAGCCGATACGCAGTATTTT. Translated, it gives CASSYGVLAGADTQYF.

The chain employs TRBV28 and TRBJ2-7; D gene unclear. The CDR3 is made up of 12 amino acids. The germline CDR1 and CDR2 sequences are MDHEN and SYDVKM. V gave up 2 bases and J gave up 1 base, with 3 bases separating them. CDR3: CASSLLSYEQYF. As DNA, the CDR3 is TGTGCCAGCAGTTTACTTTCCTACGAGCAGTACTTC.

The J gene is TRBJ2-5, the V gene TRBV14; the D is unclear. Trimming removed 1 base from V and 1 base from J, with 10 bases in between. This CDR3 spans 15 amino acids. The germline CDR1 and CDR2 sequences are SGHDN and FVKESK. The CDR3 reads CASSQVPPGQETQYF. Here the CDR3 DNA reads TGTGCCAGCAGCCAAGTACCCCCGGGCCAAGAGACCCAGTACTTC. Together with reference TRBV14 and TRBJ2-5, the CDR3 gives the full variable domain: EAGVTQFPSHSVIEKGQTVTLRCDPISGHDNLYWYRRVMGKEIKFLLHFVKESKQDESGMPNNRFLAERTGGTYSTLKVQPAELEDSGVYFCASSQVPPGQETQYFGPGTRLLVL.

The V and J genes are TRBV19 and TRBJ1-2; 11 bases fit TRBD1. CDR1 LNHDA and CDR2 SQIVND come from the germline V gene (reference sequence). The CDR3 is 14 residues long. The junction had 3 bases not matched to a gene; V was cut back by 5 bases and J by 4 bases. The DNA for the CDR3 is TGTGCCAGTAGTCGGACAGGGGGCTTCTATGGCTACACCTTC. Protein: CASSRTGGFYGYTF.

The chain joins TRBV4-1 to TRBJ1-2; tentative D call: TRBD1 (5 bases). Germline CDR1 MGHRA, CDR2 YSYEKL. The CDR3 consists of 15 residues. The germline V and J ends were trimmed by 0 bases and 4 bases, with 12 bases remaining between them. Here the CDR3 reads CASSQEAGTAYGYTF. CDR3 DNA sequence: TGCGCCAGCAGCCAAGAAGCGGGGACCGCCTATGGCTACACCTTC.

The rearrangement joins TRBV7-8 to TRBJ2-7; 8 positions match TRBD1. The CDR3 spans 14 residues. V gave up 1 base and J gave up 6 bases; unmatched junction bases: 5. Germline-derived CDR1 and CDR2 are SGHVS and FQNEAQ. The DNA for the CDR3 is TGTGCCAGCAGCTTAGGGACAGGGTGGACCGAGCAGTACTTC. This codes for CASSLGTGWTEQYF. Drawing the rest from reference TRBV7-8 and TRBJ2-7, the complete variable domain is GAGVSQSPRYKVAKRGQDVALRCDPISGHVSLFWYQQALGQGPEFLTYFQNEAQLDKSGLPSDRFFAERPEGSVSTLKIQRTQQEDSAVYLCASSLGTGWTEQYFGPGTRLTVT.

The V call is TRBV18, the J call TRBJ1-2, with 11 bases lining up with TRBD1. Trimming at V came to 3 bases and at J to 8 bases, leaving 11 bases not matched to a gene. The V gene's germline CDR1 is KGHSH and CDR2 LQKENI. The CDR3 is 16 residues long. CDR3 sequence: CASSPDGRDRGKGYTF. The CDR3 region has the DNA TGTGCCAGCTCACCCGACGGCAGGGACAGGGGGAAAGGCTACACCTTC. Using reference TRBV18 and TRBJ1-2 for the parts outside the CDR3, the full variable domain is NAGVMQNPRHLVRRRGQEARLRCSPMKGHSHVYWYRQLPEEGLKFMVYLQKENIIDESGMPKERFSAEFPKEGPSILRIQQVVRGDSAAYFCASSPDGRDRGKGYTFGSGTRLTVV.

The chain is built from TRBV5-1 and TRBJ2-7, with TRBD1 matching 9 bases. CDR3 length equals 15 residues. Germline CDR1 SGHRS, CDR2 YFSETQ. The V segment lost 4 bases and the J segment 5 bases; nucleotides outside the gene matches: 10. The CDR3 loop is CASSGGQGFGDEQYF. The DNA for the CDR3 is TGCGCCAGCAGCGGGGGACAGGGCTTCGGCGACGAGCAGTACTTC.

About this clone: At one boundary the junction diverges from the germline segment, which might be a read error. The sample has other DNA sequences that encode this CDR3 too. This sequence joins TRBV25-1 and TRBJ1-5; the match to TRBD1 covers 7 bases. CDR1 is MGHDK, CDR2 SYGVNS, per germline. The CDR3 totals 15 residues. The CDR3 loop is CASSTSGQPNQPQHF. CDR3 bases: TGCGCCAGCTCAACATCGGGACAGCCCAATCAGCCCCAGCATTTT.

The chain combines TRBV5-6 with TRBJ1-6; a possible D gene is TRBD1 (6 bases). The CDR3 is 15 residues long. Trimming took off 5 bases at V and 7 bases at J, with 16 bases between the two ends. Per germline, CDR1 SGHDT and CDR2 YYEEEE. The CDR3: CASRGWTATNSPLHF. The CDR3 DNA reads TGTGCCAGCAGGGGGTGGACAGCGACCAATTCACCCCTCCACTTT.

This chain links TRBV10-3 with TRBJ1-6, with 9 nucleotides matching TRBD1. CDR1 ENHRY and CDR2 SYGVKD come from the germline V gene. Unmatched junction bases numbered 2, after V lost 5 bases and J lost 9 bases. This CDR3 has 13 residues. CDR3 bases: TGTGCCATCAGTCCGGGACAGGGTTCACCCCTCCACTTT. This sequence encodes CAISPGQGSPLHF.

This clone was seen once. The chain recombines TRBV29-1 with TRBJ2-3, with D possibly TRBD1 on 6 matching bases. Germline loops: CDR1 SQVTM, CDR2 ANQGSEA. Trimming stripped 7 bases from V and 5 bases from J, with 19 bases between. The CDR3 is made up of 14 amino acids. The CDR3 protein is CSAISRGHKDTQYF. In DNA form, the CDR3 reads TGCAGCGCCATTAGCAGGGGTCATAAAGATACGCAGTATTTT.

This clone was counted between two and nine times. The chain carries TRBV5-1 and TRBJ2-1, with TRBD2 matching over 8 bases. This CDR3 contains 17 residues. Germline V gene sequence: CDR1 SGHRS, CDR2 YFSETQ. The trim removed 4 bases at V and 0 bases at J, leaving 9 bases unmatched. In DNA, the CDR3 is TGCGCCAGCAGCGTCCTAGCGGGTGCTAGCTCCTACAATGAGCAGTTCTTC. As protein: CASSVLAGASSYNEQFF.

The chain carries TRBV21-1 and TRBJ2-4; TRBD2 is the table's D call, not checked against the DNA. TRBV21-1 is annotated as a pseudogene. The CDR3 runs to 21 residues. Here the CDR3 reads CASSNYTIGTSGSLSKNIQYF. CDR3 in DNA: TGTGCCAGCAGCAATTATACAATTGGGACTAGCGGGAGTCTGTCCAAAAACATTCAGTACTTC.

This clone was seen more than once but under ten times. V usage is TRBV30 and J usage is TRBJ2-1; 13 bases map to TRBD2. V gave up 2 bases and J gave up 8 bases; unmatched junction bases: 6. The germline CDR1 and CDR2 sequences are GTSNPN and SVGIG (reference sequence). This CDR3 has 15 residues. CDR3 protein: CAWSLTSGGADEQFF. In nucleotides, the CDR3 is TGTGCCTGGAGTCTCACTAGCGGGGGGGCAGATGAGCAGTTCTTC.